There are many counts of the clone carrying this T cell receptor beta chain. The time point here: pre-sensitization, week 0. As for treatment: therapeutic diphenylcyclopropenone sensitization with weekly scalp DPC. This specimen belongs to a study of human T cells and chemical hapten exposure. Each CDR3 protein is one row after TCRdb ran MiXCR on the RACE reads. Of tens of thousands of distinct CDR3 sequences in the sample, around 12% were seen once. This CDR3 spans 11 amino acids. V dropped 8 bases and J dropped 12 bases, with 14 bases sitting between them. In germline, CDR1 is MNHEY, CDR2 SVGEGT. The source was whole blood, collected in connection with sensitization to the hapten diphenylcyclopropenone (DPC). The rearrangement links TRBV6-2 or TRBV6-3 to TRBJ1-5; tentative D call: TRBD1 (5 bases). This TCR was recovered from a woman in her twenties or thirties with alopecia areata. Some clones in this sample may be carry-over from other donors' samples. CDR3 nucleotide sequence: TGTGCCAGCGCGTTAGGGGCGAACCAGCATTTT. This sequence encodes CASALGANQHF.